The 22 T cell receptor beta chains reported below all come from one sample, sequenced in a study of tumor and adjacent non-tumor tissue in lung cancer. Three rounds of nested PCR, following a modified ARM-PCR protocol, produced the TCRbeta library. Using its own MiXCR run on the multiplex PCR reads, TCRdb lists one record per CDR3 protein. The repertoire holds 80,000 to 130,000 distinct CDR3 sequences, more than 55% seen once, with approximately 19% in the top ten. RNA was extracted from bulk tissue without any cell sorting. This non-tumor lung sample came from over 3 cm beyond the tumor edge. The sample consisted of distant non-tumor lung tissue. The receptors originated from a young man with non-small cell lung cancer.

On this clonotype itself: Because it lacks the conserved phenylalanine or tryptophan at the end, this CDR3 is likely a read error. The chain joins TRBV28 to TRBJ2-7; 10 nucleotides line up with TRBD2. This CDR3 region has 16 residues. Per the germline V gene, CDR1 is MDHEN and CDR2 is SYDVKM. This chain's CDR3 is CVSSPWTSGAVYEQYL. In nucleotides, the CDR3 is TGTGTCAGCAGTCCATGGACTAGCGGAGCAGTTTACGAGCAGTACTTA.

The table lists this clonotype with a count of one. A junction end diverges from the germline sequence, so it may reflect a read error. The rearrangement links TRBV11-3 to TRBJ2-1; 8 nucleotides align to TRBD2. The germline V gene encodes CDR1 SGHNT and CDR2 YENEEA. This CDR3 is built from 15 residues. The CDR3 DNA is TGTGCCAGCAGCTTAGGGCAGACTAGCGCCAATGAACAGTTCTTC. Translated: CASSLGQTSANEQFF. Full variable domain (rest looked up from reference TRBV11-3 and TRBJ2-1): EAGVVQSPRYKIIEKKQPVAFWCNPISGHNTLYWYLQNLGQGPELLIRYENEEAVDDSQLPKDRFSAERLKGVDSTLKIQPAELGDSAVYLCASSLGQTSANEQFFGPGTRLTVL.

Of note for this clonotype: At one end, the junction sequence differs from germline, possibly due to a read error. The chain has TRBV11-2 and TRBJ2-5; tentatively, D is TRBD1 or TRBD2 (5 bases each). This CDR3 comprises 16 residues. Germline CDR1 reads SGHAT; CDR2 reads FQNNGV. CDR3 in amino acids: CASSVEAGIPEETRYF. The CDR3, as DNA: TGTGCCAGCAGCGTAGAAGCAGGGATCCCGGAGGAGACCCGGTACTTC.

The gene calls are TRBV20-1 and TRBJ1-2; D call uncertain. Deletions cut 4 bases from V and 4 bases from J, with 10 bases between. This CDR3 spans 12 amino acids. Looked up from germline, CDR1 is DFQATT and CDR2 is SNEGSKA (reference sequence). This CDR3 reads CSAKGSLYGYTF. CDR3 nucleotides: TGCAGTGCTAAAGGCAGTCTCTATGGCTACACCTTC.

In DNA form, the CDR3 reads TGTGCCAGCATCCCCTCTGGGACTACCTACAATGAGCAGTTCTTC. This translates into CASIPSGTTYNEQFF. The rearrangement links TRBV11-2 to TRBJ2-1; TRBD2 matches at 7 bases. The CDR3 covers 15 residues. The V segment lost 7 bases and the J segment 2 bases; nucleotides outside the gene matches: 8. Germline V lookup: CDR1 SGHAT, CDR2 FQNNGV.

This clonotype came up many times. The V gene is TRBV29-1, the J gene TRBJ2-3, with 8 bases matching TRBD1. Germline V gene sequence: CDR1 SQVTM, CDR2 ANQGSEA. The CDR3 covers 15 residues. V shed 5 bases and J 3 bases; nucleotides not matched to a gene: 10. The CDR3 sequence is CSVTPGGVRTDTQYF. The CDR3, as DNA: TGCAGCGTTACTCCAGGGGGCGTTCGTACAGATACGCAGTATTTT.

The V and J genes are TRBV20-1 and TRBJ2-4; no clear D. The CDR3 has 15 amino acids. Germline V gives CDR1 DFQATT, CDR2 SNEGSKA (reference sequence). Trimming took 5 bases from V and 2 from J, leaving 16 bases between them. CDR3 in amino acids: CSAFSLGKTKNIQYF. Here the CDR3 DNA reads TGCAGTGCTTTTTCCCTTGGGAAAACCAAAAACATTCAGTACTTC.

In its sample, this clonotype was seen many times. The rearrangement joins TRBV6-6 to TRBJ2-1; possibly TRBD2 for D (5 bases). Germline CDR1 and CDR2: MNHNY and SVGAGI (reference sequence). The CDR3 sequence is 14 residues long. V gave up 0 bases and J gave up 5 bases, with 8 bases separating them. The CDR3 DNA follows: TGTGCCAGCAGTTACTCGAGCGGAGACAATGAGCAGTTCTTC. This codes for CASSYSSGDNEQFF.

On this clonotype: A read error may produce the germline difference seen at one junction end. The V and J genes are TRBV6-5 and TRBJ2-7; perhaps TRBD1 as D (5 bases). Germline V lookup: CDR1 MNHEY, CDR2 SVGAGI. The length of the CDR3 is 15 residues. The CDR3 DNA reads as TGTGCCGGCAGTTACCGAAGGGGTGGCTCCTACGAACAGTACTTC. As protein: CAGSYRRGGSYEQYF.

This clonotype was seen at least ten times. The chain links TRBV6-6 to TRBJ2-1; 9 bases agree with TRBD2. J lost 5 bases, V lost 7 bases, and 6 bases had no gene match. CDR1 is MNHNY, CDR2 SVGAGI, per germline (reference sequence). The length of the CDR3 is 14 residues. The DNA for the CDR3 is TGTGCCAGCAACCTAGCGGGAAGGGACAATGAGCAGTTCTTC. As protein: CASNLAGRDNEQFF.

Only a few counts were recorded for this clonotype. This chain links TRBV11-3 with TRBJ1-1, with D hard to call. CDR3 length: 16 residues. Trimming took off 0 bases at V and 6 bases at J, with 17 bases between the two ends. CDR1 is SGHNT and CDR2 is YENEEA in the germline V gene. This CDR3 is CASSLEWRDRGAEAFF. The CDR3 DNA reads as TGTGCCAGCAGCTTAGAATGGAGGGATCGCGGCGCTGAAGCTTTCTTT. Full variable domain (outside the CDR3, taken from reference TRBV11-3 and TRBJ1-1): EAGVVQSPRYKIIEKKQPVAFWCNPISGHNTLYWYLQNLGQGPELLIRYENEEAVDDSQLPKDRFSAERLKGVDSTLKIQPAELGDSAVYLCASSLEWRDRGAEAFFGQGTRLTVV.

The V and J genes are TRBV29-1 and TRBJ1-1; no firm D call. Germline V lookup: CDR1 SQVTM, CDR2 ANQGSEA. The CDR3 is made up of 14 amino acids. The V end lost 4 bases, the J end lost 6 bases, and 18 bases lay between the germline ends. This CDR3 is CSVGSWGMPSEAFF. CDR3 DNA sequence: TGCAGCGTTGGGAGTTGGGGTATGCCATCTGAAGCTTTCTTT.

A remark on this clonotype: This may be a read error: a much more frequent sequence differs by one nucleotide. The chain is built from TRBV29-1 and TRBJ1-1, with D unclear. V was clipped by 7 bases and J by 4 bases, with 16 bases between them. The CDR3 extends over 13 amino acids. Germline values: CDR1 SQVTM, CDR2 ANQGSEA. The CDR3 nucleotides read TGCAGCGGATTAAGTATTGATAGCACTGAAGCTTTCTTT. Its translation: CSGLSIDSTEAFF.

As concerns this clonotype: A read error may produce the germline difference seen at one junction end. The chain carries TRBV20-1 and TRBJ2-3; the D is unclear. Germline values: CDR1 DFQATT, CDR2 SNEGSKA (reference sequence). This CDR3 comprises 14 residues. CDR3 protein: CSAPLASSTDTQYF. CDR3 in DNA: TGCAGTGCCCCCTTGGCGAGTAGCACAGATACGCAATATTTT.

Comments on this clonotype: A junction end diverges from the germline sequence, so it may reflect a read error. This sequence joins TRBV4-1 and TRBJ2-7; 12 bases match TRBD2. From germline, CDR1 is MGHRA and CDR2 YSYEKL. The CDR3 loop spans 15 amino acids. The CDR3 nucleotides read TGCACCAGCAGCCAAGGACTAGCGGGGAGCTACGAGCAGTACTTC. Translation gives CTSSQGLAGSYEQYF.

The rearrangement joins TRBV5-1 to TRBJ2-7; 7 bases agree with TRBD2. This CDR3 is 16 amino acids long. V lost 3 bases, J lost 0 bases, and 9 bases stayed unmatched. Germline CDR1 and CDR2: SGHRS and YFSETQ. In nucleotides, the CDR3 is TGCGCCAGCAGCTGGGCCGCTAGCGGATACTCCTACGAGCAGTACTTC. It is translated as CASSWAASGYSYEQYF.

Points on this clonotype: A much larger clone differs from this one at a single base, so this may be a read error. The CDR3 does not end in the conserved phenylalanine or tryptophan, so this is likely a read error. The chain uses TRBV5-4 and TRBJ2-1, with 8 positions matching TRBD1. Germline V gene data show CDR1 as SGHNT and CDR2 as YYREEE (reference sequence). This CDR3 has 15 amino acids. Losses at the gene ends were 2 bases for V and 6 bases for J; bases not matched to a gene: 7. CDR3 region: CASSFPGTGLNEQFL. DNA of the CDR3: TGTGCCAGCAGCTTTCCCGGGACAGGACTCAATGAGCAGTTCTTA.

V is TRBV20-1 and J is TRBJ1-2; D unresolved. V gave up 5 bases and J gave up 3 bases, with 16 bases separating them. There are 14 residues in the CDR3. The germline gives CDR1 DFQATT, CDR2 SNEGSKA (reference sequence). The CDR3 DNA is TGCAGTGCTGCACTACTGGGAGGCGACTATGGCTACACCTTC. It encodes CSAALLGGDYGYTF.

This clonotype was found many times. The chain has TRBV6-2 or TRBV6-3 and TRBJ1-5; 8 bases agree with TRBD1. This CDR3 has 14 amino acids. V gave up 8 bases and J gave up 5 bases; unmatched junction bases: 8. Germline CDR1 reads MNHEY; CDR2 reads SVGEGT. The CDR3 spells CASGDRTLDQPQHF. Written as DNA, the CDR3 is TGTGCCAGCGGGGACAGGACCCTGGATCAGCCCCAGCATTTT.

A few counts support this clonotype. A much larger clone sits a single nucleotide away, making a read error possible. Because the CDR3 is missing its conserved closing phenylalanine or tryptophan, this is likely a read error. The chain joins TRBV6-5 to TRBJ1-2; D gene unclear. V dropped 9 bases and J dropped 0 bases, with 20 bases sitting between them. Germline V gene lookup returns CDR1 MNHEY and CDR2 SVGAGI. This CDR3 spans 16 amino acids. CDR3 region: CASGTEGSRPNYGYTL. Written as DNA, the CDR3 is TGTGCCAGTGGAACCGAGGGATCAAGACCTAACTATGGCTACACCTTA.

V usage is TRBV6-2 or TRBV6-3 and J usage is TRBJ2-5, with 16 nucleotides matching TRBD2. The V gene's germline CDR1 is MNHEY and CDR2 SVGEGT. The CDR3 is made up of 20 amino acids. The CDR3 DNA follows: TGTCCAAGCAGGACGACGGGACTAGCGGGGGGGCCCGTCGGACAAGAGACCCAGTACTTC. Amino acids: CPSRTTGLAGGPVGQETQYF.

Remarks on this clonotype: Since a much larger clone is just one base distant, this may be a read error. This chain's CDR3 is CASSQFPFGTGVLFF. In DNA form, the CDR3 reads TGCGCCAGCAGCCAATTTCCCTTCGGCACCGGGGTGCTGTTTTTT. The chain employs TRBV4-1 and TRBJ2-2; D is perhaps TRBD2 (5 bases). This CDR3 has 15 residues. In germline, CDR1 is MGHRA, CDR2 YSYEKL.